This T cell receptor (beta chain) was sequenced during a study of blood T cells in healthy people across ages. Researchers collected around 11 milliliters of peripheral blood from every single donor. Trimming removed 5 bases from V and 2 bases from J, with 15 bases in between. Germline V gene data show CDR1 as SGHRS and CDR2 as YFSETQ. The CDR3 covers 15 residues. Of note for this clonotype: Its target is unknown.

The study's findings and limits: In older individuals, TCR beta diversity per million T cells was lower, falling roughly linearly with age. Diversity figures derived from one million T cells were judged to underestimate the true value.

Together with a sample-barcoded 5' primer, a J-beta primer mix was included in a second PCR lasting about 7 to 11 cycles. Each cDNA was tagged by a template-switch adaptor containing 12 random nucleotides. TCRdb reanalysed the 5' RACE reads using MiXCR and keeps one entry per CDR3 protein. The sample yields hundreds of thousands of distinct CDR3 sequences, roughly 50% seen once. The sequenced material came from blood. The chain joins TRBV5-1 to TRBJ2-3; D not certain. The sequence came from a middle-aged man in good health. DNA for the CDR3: TGCGCCAGCAGATCAGACTCTCTTCCCACAGATACGCAGTATTTT. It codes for CASRSDSLPTDTQYF.